These 23 T cell receptor beta chains came from one sample sequenced in a study of blood T cell repertoires in COVID-19. The data were produced by immunoSEQ multiplex PCR, yet TCRdb's version contains in-frame clones alone and is incomplete. The table lists more than 70,000 clones, less than 95% of them singletons. The sequenced sample was peripheral blood. The receptors were gathered from a woman between 18 and 29 years old with acute or convalescent COVID-19.

The chain is built from TRBV6-6 and TRBJ1-4; TRBD1 matches 9 bases. From germline, CDR1 is MNHNY and CDR2 SVGAGI (reference sequence). CDR3 length: 15 amino acids. The ends lost 5 bases at V and 5 bases at J; junction bases unmatched: 6. The CDR3 here is CASSDTQGANEKLFF. The CDR3 DNA follows: TGTGCCAGCAGTGACACACAGGGGGCGAATGAAAAACTGTTTTTT.

This rearrangement joins TRBV7-9 to TRBJ2-7; TRBD2 is a possible D gene (8 bases). The CDR3 is 13 amino acids. CDR1 is SEHNR and CDR2 is FQNEAQ in the germline V gene (reference sequence). V shed 5 bases and J shed 8 bases, with 16 bases lying between them. The chain's CDR3 is CASSPREGAKQYF. For the CDR3, the DNA is TGTGCCAGCAGCCCTCGGGAGGGGGCAAAGCAGTACTTC.

The V call is TRBV27, the J call TRBJ1-2; D might be TRBD1 (6 bases). CDR3 length equals 17 residues. CDR1 is MNHEY and CDR2 is SMNVEV in the germline V gene (reference sequence). With 4 bases removed from V and 4 bases from J, the gap between germline ends came to 22 bases. CDR3 residues: CASSSQFPSGQSYGYTF. CDR3 DNA: TGTGCCAGCAGTTCCCAATTCCCCAGCGGACAGAGCTATGGCTACACCTTC.

The V gene is TRBV21-1, the J gene TRBJ2-7; the table's D call TRBD1 went unverified against the DNA. TRBV21-1 is listed as a pseudogene. CDR3 length: 15 residues. CDR3 in DNA: TGTGCCAGCAGCAAATTCAGGGCCCGAGTTTGGGAGCAGTACTTC. It specifies CASSKFRARVWEQYF.

This chain joins TRBV6-5 and TRBJ2-2; tentatively, D is TRBD1 (6 bases). This CDR3 has 15 amino acids. V lost 2 bases to trimming and J lost 5 bases, with 12 bases between them. The germline gives CDR1 MNHEY, CDR2 SVGAGI. CDR3 in DNA: TGTGCCAGCAGTTACGCACAGGGTCGTACCGGGGAGCTGTTTTTT. As protein: CASSYAQGRTGELFF.

This clone was seen once. The J gene is TRBJ1-1, the V gene TRBV2; 9 nucleotides match TRBD1. With V trimmed by 4 bases and J by 3 bases, 3 bases remained unmatched. CDR1 is SNHLY and CDR2 is FYNNEI in the germline V gene. The CDR3 loop spans 14 amino acids. CDR3 bases: TGTGCCAGCAGTGGACAGGGGGGGGACACTGAAGCTTTCTTT. This codes for CASSGQGGDTEAFF.

V usage is TRBV3-1 (or the pseudogene TRBV3-2) and J usage is TRBJ1-1; 7 bases match TRBD1. From germline, CDR1 is LGHDT and CDR2 YNNKEL (reference sequence). The CDR3 is 15 residues long. After removal of 0 bases from V and 7 bases from J, the junction contained 8 bases not matched to a gene. The chain's CDR3 is CASSQEQGGLSEAFF. In DNA, the CDR3 is TGTGCCAGCAGCCAAGAGCAGGGGGGTTTGAGTGAAGCTTTCTTT.

This chain joins TRBV7-8 and TRBJ1-4; a weak D match, TRBD1 (6 bases). Per the germline V gene, CDR1 is SGHVS and CDR2 is FQNEAQ. The V gene lost 0 bases and the J gene lost 7 bases, with 12 bases spanning the gap. CDR3 length: 15 residues. The DNA for the CDR3 is TGTGCCAGCAGCTTAGCAGGGGGGGCGGGTGAAAAACTGTTTTTT. This encodes CASSLAGGAGEKLFF.

V is TRBV4-1 and J is TRBJ1-2; the D gene is possibly TRBD1 (5 bases). This CDR3 spans 16 amino acids. The germline CDR1 and CDR2 sequences are MGHRA and YSYEKL. V was trimmed by 4 bases and J by 0 bases, leaving 15 bases between them. The CDR3 DNA reads TGCGCCAGCAGCCGGTATCCTGCAGGGACTAACTATGGCTACACCTTC. Protein: CASSRYPAGTNYGYTF.

The chain joins TRBV5-1 to TRBJ2-5; perhaps TRBD1 as D (7 bases). There are 15 residues in the CDR3. Germline V gene sequence: CDR1 SGHRS, CDR2 YFSETQ. V lost 0 bases and J 5 bases, leaving 14 bases between the germline ends. CDR3 sequence reads: CASSLERGTEETQYF. The CDR3 DNA reads as TGCGCCAGCAGCTTGGAACGCGGGACAGAGGAGACCCAGTACTTC.

V is TRBV28 and J is TRBJ1-1; D may be TRBD1 (5 bases). In germline, CDR1 is MDHEN, CDR2 SYDVKM. There are 13 residues in the CDR3. The V end was cut by 5 bases, the J end by 6 bases, with 13 bases between. The CDR3 spells CASSIPGRAEAFF. The CDR3 DNA is TGTGCCAGCAGTATCCCAGGGAGGGCTGAAGCTTTCTTT.

The V and J genes are TRBV10-3 and TRBJ2-5; the D gene is possibly TRBD1 (6 bases). The germline V gene has CDR1 ENHRY and CDR2 SYGVKD. V lost 4 bases and J 0 bases, leaving 12 bases between the germline ends. The CDR3 is made up of 15 amino acids. The CDR3 here is CAISALGGNQETQYF. The CDR3 nucleotides read TGTGCCATCAGTGCCCTAGGGGGAAACCAAGAGACCCAGTACTTC.

The genes are TRBV7-2 and TRBJ2-5; maybe TRBD2 (5 bases). Trimming left V 5 bases short and J 1 base short, with 11 bases between. The CDR3 loop spans 14 amino acids. The germline V gene encodes CDR1 SGHTA and CDR2 FQGNSA. The CDR3 nucleotides are TGTGCCAGCAGCGTGGCGGGTACCCAAGAGACCCAGTACTTC. Translating it yields CASSVAGTQETQYF.

This chain links TRBV6-5 with TRBJ1-1; D is possibly TRBD1 (6 bases). Trimming cost V 2 bases and J 1 base, with 14 bases left between them. CDR3 length equals 16 residues. Germline V CDR1 and CDR2: MNHEY, SVGAGI. The CDR3 loop is CASSYPQDRPNTEAFF. CDR3 bases: TGTGCCAGCAGTTACCCTCAGGACAGACCGAACACTGAAGCTTTCTTT.

This clone occurred a few times. The V gene is TRBV6-1, the J gene TRBJ2-7; tentative D call: TRBD2 (5 bases). CDR3 size: 14 residues. V gave up 2 bases and J gave up 3 bases, with 11 bases separating them. The germline CDR1 and CDR2 sequences are MNHNS and SASEGT. CDR3 residues: CASSEQAENYEQYF. The CDR3 DNA reads TGTGCCAGCAGTGAACAAGCGGAGAACTACGAGCAGTACTTC.

The chain is built from TRBV2 and TRBJ2-7; 7 bases are a match to TRBD2. V lost 6 bases to trimming and J lost 3 bases; unmatched junction nucleotides: 5. The CDR3 covers 13 residues. Germline CDR1 SNHLY, CDR2 FYNNEI. The CDR3, as DNA: TGTGCCAGCAGAGAGCCGGGAGGCTACGAGCAGTACTTC. It specifies CASREPGGYEQYF.

This clone was seen just once. The chain couples TRBV6-6 to TRBJ2-1, with 12 bases fitting TRBD2. Trimming took 5 bases from V and 3 from J; bases not matched to a gene: 5. CDR3 length: 16 amino acids. Per the germline V gene, CDR1 is MNHNY and CDR2 is SVGAGI (reference sequence). CDR3 nucleotides: TGTGCCAGCAGTCCGCGGACTAGCGGGATCTACAATGAGCAGTTCTTC. Translated, it gives CASSPRTSGIYNEQFF.

The J gene is TRBJ1-2, the V gene TRBV28; D uncertain. This CDR3 is 13 amino acids long. In germline, CDR1 is MDHEN, CDR2 SYDVKM. The ends were cut back, 3 bases at V and 4 bases at J, with 9 bases in the middle. CDR3: CASSLKLRYGYTF. CDR3 DNA: TGTGCCAGCAGTTTGAAGCTTCGCTATGGCTACACCTTC.

V is TRBV29-1 and J is TRBJ2-1; D is perhaps TRBD2 (5 bases). Trimming took off 4 bases at V and 8 bases at J, with 15 bases between the two ends. The CDR3 contains 13 residues. Germline-derived CDR1 and CDR2 are SQVTM and ANQGSEA. CDR3 nucleotides: TGCAGCGTTGGATCCGGGAAGGGTGATGAGCAGTTCTTC. Protein sequence: CSVGSGKGDEQFF.

This clone was counted between two and nine times. V and J are TRBV11-2 and TRBJ2-4; TRBD2 matches 11 bases. The V gene's germline CDR1 is SGHAT and CDR2 FQNNGV. Trimming removed 5 bases from V and 7 bases from J; junction bases left unmatched: 13. The CDR3 spans 17 residues. DNA for the CDR3: TGTGCCAGCAGCCCCCGAGGGGCTAGCGGGGGGCGTAACATTCAGTACTTC. This gives the protein CASSPRGASGGRNIQYF. Variable domain in full (rest from reference TRBV11-2 and TRBJ2-4): EAGVAQSPRYKIIEKRQSVAFWCNPISGHATLYWYQQILGQGPKLLIQFQNNGVVDDSQLPKDRFSAERLKGVDSTLKIQPAKLEDSAVYLCASSPRGASGGRNIQYFGAGTRLSVL.

The chain employs TRBV2 and TRBJ2-2; 8 positions match TRBD1. Germline assignment: CDR1 SNHLY and CDR2 FYNNEI. V gave up 7 bases and J gave up 3 bases; unmatched junction bases: 4. The CDR3 has 14 residues. CDR3 sequence: CASTKTGDTGELFF. The CDR3 DNA follows: TGTGCCAGCACTAAGACAGGGGACACCGGGGAGCTGTTTTTT.

The rearrangement uses TRBV3-1 (or the pseudogene TRBV3-2) and TRBJ1-1, with a weak D call TRBD1 (6 bases). Trimming left V 5 bases short and J 11 bases short, with 18 bases between. The germline V gene encodes CDR1 LGHDT and CDR2 YNNKEL (reference sequence). This CDR3 has 13 residues. The CDR3 DNA follows: TGTGCCAGCAGCTCCCTGGGGGGGGCGGGGGCTTTCTTT. Protein sequence: CASSSLGGAGAFF.

The chain combines TRBV9 with TRBJ2-5, with D perhaps TRBD1 (5 bases). V lost 0 bases and J lost 4, with 13 bases in between. The CDR3 loop spans 15 amino acids. Germline CDR1 SGDLS, CDR2 YYNGEE. CDR3 sequence (DNA): TGTGCCAGCAGCGTAGGGCAGGGTAGGATAGAGACCCAGTACTTC. It specifies CASSVGQGRIETQYF. Together with reference TRBV9 and TRBJ2-5, the CDR3 gives the full variable domain: DSGVTQTPKHLITATGQRVTLRCSPRSGDLSVYWYQQSLDQGLQFLIQYYNGEERAKGNILERFSAQQFPDLHSELNLSSLELGDSALYFCASSVGQGRIETQYFGPGTRLLVL.